Listed here are 5 T cell receptor beta chains from one sample, sequenced in a study of blood T cell repertoires in COVID-19 (TCRdb year 2020). The library was made by the immunoSEQ multiplex PCR assay. TCRdb carries this immuneACCESS record with in-frame sequences only. Its versions omit some clonotypes, under half of them owing to an unresolved V gene in the studies checked, with the rest unexplained. For this sample the table gives 300,000 to 500,000 clones, of which roughly 90% were detected only once. In total, the top ten clones hold around 1.9% of the sample. Sequencing input: PBMCs or T cells enriched from blood (not recorded which). The receptors stem from a woman in her forties with acute COVID-19.

The V call is TRBV7-2, the J call TRBJ2-2; the match to TRBD2 covers 9 bases. Germline CDR1 reads SGHTA; CDR2 reads FQGNSA. The J segment lost 4 bases and the V segment lost 5 bases, leaving 8 bases of the junction unmatched. The CDR3 length is 16 residues. The CDR3 DNA reads TGTGCCAGCAGCATCCCTAGCGGGGTTAGCACCGGGGAGCTGTTTTTT. Its translation is CASSIPSGVSTGELFF.

V gene TRBV20-1 combines with J gene TRBJ2-2; a weak D match, TRBD2 (5 bases). This CDR3 has 11 residues. Germline values: CDR1 DFQATT, CDR2 SNEGSKA (reference sequence). The V end was cut by 3 bases, the J end by 8 bases, with 7 bases between. The CDR3 sequence is CSASTGGELFF. In DNA, the CDR3 is TGCAGTGCTAGTACGGGGGGGGAGCTGTTTTTT.

The chain links TRBV5-8 to TRBJ2-5; 8 nucleotides match TRBD1. Per germline, CDR1 SGHTS and CDR2 YDEGEE. The V gene end was trimmed by 0 bases and the J gene end by 3 bases; junction bases not matched to a gene: 10. The CDR3 length is 17 residues. CDR3 sequence: CASSLARGPPFEETQYF. Here the CDR3 DNA reads TGTGCCAGCAGCTTGGCCAGGGGGCCCCCTTTTGAAGAGACCCAGTACTTC.

To note about this clone: Relative to the germline gene, one junction end is altered; a read error may explain this. V gene TRBV19 combines with J gene TRBJ2-2; 11 bases are a match to TRBD2. The CDR3 has 15 amino acids. Germline values: CDR1 LNHDA, CDR2 SQIVND (reference sequence). CDR3: CASRIAGGPHGELFF. The CDR3 coding sequence is TGTGCCAGTAGGATAGCGGGGGGGCCTCACGGGGAGCTGTTTTTT.

The chain carries TRBV6-5 and TRBJ1-2; 8 bases are shared with TRBD1. This CDR3 region has 13 residues. Germline V gene data show CDR1 as MNHEY and CDR2 as SVGAGI. V trimming: 6 bases; J trimming: 5 bases; junction bases outside the gene matches: 5. The CDR3 nucleotides read TGTGCCAGCAGGGCCACAGGGGGGTATGGCTACACCTTC. Residues: CASRATGGYGYTF.